The 27 T cell receptor beta chains in this list originate from one sample, sequenced in a study of blood T cell repertoires in COVID-19. TCRdb keeps only in-frame clones here, not all; method: immunoSEQ multiplex PCR. Among 100,000 to 150,000 clones listed, nearly 90% were seen once. The specimen sequenced was peripheral blood. These TCRs come from a woman of 80 years or more with acute or convalescent COVID-19.

The chain is built from TRBV7-9 and TRBJ2-1; weak D call: TRBD2 (5 bases). The V gene's germline CDR1 is SEHNR and CDR2 FQNEAQ (reference sequence). Trimming took off 6 bases at V and 8 bases at J, with 17 bases between the two ends. This CDR3 is built from 14 residues. The CDR3 region is CASRRDVRSHEQFF. As DNA, the CDR3 is TGTGCCAGCAGACGGGATGTGAGGAGTCATGAGCAGTTCTTC.

The genes are TRBV3-1 (or the pseudogene TRBV3-2) and TRBJ2-6, with 12 bases matching TRBD2. The CDR3 contains 16 residues. V dropped 5 bases and J dropped 3; count of bases not matched to a gene: 2. Per the germline V gene, CDR1 is LGHDT and CDR2 is YNNKEL (reference sequence). The CDR3 DNA is TGTGCCAGCAGCACTAGCGGGGGGCTTGGGGCCAACGTCCTGACTTTC. Its protein product is CASSTSGGLGANVLTF.

The rearrangement links TRBV5-1 to TRBJ2-2; D is perhaps TRBD2 (5 bases). This CDR3 comprises 13 residues. V lost 5 bases, J lost 4 bases, and 9 bases lay in between. Germline loops: CDR1 SGHRS, CDR2 YFSETQ. The CDR3 DNA sequence: TGCGCCAGCAGGGCGGGTAGCACCGGGGAGCTGTTTTTT. Protein: CASRAGSTGELFF. Supplemented by reference TRBV5-1 and TRBJ2-2, the full variable domain reads KAGVTQTPRYLIKTRGQQVTLSCSPISGHRSVSWYQQTPGQGLQFLFEYFSETQRNKGNFPGRFSGRQFSNSRSEMNVSTLELGDSALYLCASRAGSTGELFFGEGSRLTVL.

The rearrangement links TRBV10-3 to TRBJ1-4; weak D call: TRBD1 (6 bases). CDR3 size: 14 residues. V was clipped by 3 bases and J by 6 bases, with 11 bases between them. Germline V gene sequence: CDR1 ENHRY, CDR2 SYGVKD. This CDR3 reads CAISEAGAHEKLFF. The CDR3 DNA reads as TGTGCCATCAGTGAAGCGGGGGCGCATGAAAAACTGTTTTTT.

The gene calls are TRBV10-3 and TRBJ1-2, with TRBD1 matching over 8 bases. This CDR3 is 14 amino acids long. Germline V gene data show CDR1 as ENHRY and CDR2 as SYGVKD. V dropped 4 bases and J dropped 5; count of bases not matched to a gene: 6. The CDR3 sequence is CAISATGAGYGYTF. The CDR3, as DNA: TGTGCCATCAGTGCGACAGGGGCGGGGTATGGCTACACCTTC.

The chain combines TRBV6-2 or TRBV6-3 with TRBJ2-3; 11 bases agree with TRBD2. V shed 5 bases and J 7 bases; nucleotides not matched to a gene: 5. Germline CDR1 MNHEY, CDR2 SVGEGT. The CDR3 covers 14 residues. The CDR3 is CASSRSGGAYTQYF. The CDR3 DNA reads TGTGCCAGCAGTCGTAGCGGGGGGGCATATACGCAGTATTTT.

The J gene is TRBJ1-1, the V gene TRBV3-1 (or the pseudogene TRBV3-2); weak D call: TRBD1 (6 bases). The CDR3 loop spans 14 amino acids. Trimming cost V 3 bases and J 7 bases, with 15 bases left between them. Germline CDR1 is LGHDT and CDR2 is YNNKEL (reference sequence). The CDR3 sequence is CASSQRGGQGEAFF. The CDR3 DNA reads as TGTGCCAGCAGCCAGAGGGGGGGGCAAGGTGAAGCTTTCTTT.

This chain connects TRBV12-3 or TRBV12-4 to TRBJ1-1, with TRBD1 matching over 8 bases. V dropped 5 bases and J dropped 9; count of bases not matched to a gene: 5. The CDR3 totals 12 residues. The CDR3 protein is CASSVDREKAFF. As DNA, the CDR3 is TGTGCCAGCAGTGTGGACAGGGAGAAAGCTTTCTTT.

The chain carries TRBV28 and TRBJ2-2; a possible D gene is TRBD2 (6 bases). Trimming shortened V by 7 bases and J by 4 bases, and 10 bases separated the two germline ends. The CDR3 extends over 13 amino acids. The germline gives CDR1 MDHEN, CDR2 SYDVKM. This chain's CDR3 is CASITGGTGELFF. The CDR3 nucleotides are TGTGCCAGCATAACCGGGGGCACCGGGGAGCTGTTTTTT.

V usage is TRBV19 and J usage is TRBJ1-2, with TRBD1 identical over 9 bases. Germline V gene sequence: CDR1 LNHDA, CDR2 SQIVND (reference sequence). V trimming: 4 bases; J trimming: 7 bases; junction bases outside the gene matches: 13. The CDR3 has 16 residues. Written as DNA, the CDR3 is TGTGCCAGTAGTAAGTCTCCGGGACAGGGATCCGGTGGCTACACCTTC. Its translation is CASSKSPGQGSGGYTF.

This clone was recorded only once. The chain employs TRBV7-2 and TRBJ1-2; no clear D gene. Trimming removed 6 bases from V and 8 bases from J, with 13 bases in between. Germline values: CDR1 SGHTA, CDR2 FQGNSA. The CDR3 sequence is 12 residues long. The CDR3 DNA sequence: TGTGCCAGCAGAATCGGGTTCGGAGGCTACACCTTC. It encodes CASRIGFGGYTF.

This chain uses TRBV28 with TRBJ2-4; 13 bases are shared with TRBD2. The J segment lost 6 bases and the V segment lost 5 bases, leaving 7 bases of the junction unmatched. CDR3 length equals 16 residues. Germline V gives CDR1 MDHEN, CDR2 SYDVKM. CDR3 protein: CASSPRLAGGGNIQYF. CDR3 sequence (DNA): TGTGCCAGCAGTCCCCGACTAGCGGGAGGAGGAAACATTCAGTACTTC.

The chain links TRBV6-1 to TRBJ2-4; 13 bases agree with TRBD2. The germline CDR1 and CDR2 sequences are MNHNS and SASEGT. The CDR3 contains 19 residues. J lost 1 base, V lost 4 bases, and 10 bases had no gene match. The CDR3 DNA reads TGTGCCAGCAGTGCGACTAGCGGGGGGTCACCAATTGCCAAAAACATTCAGTACTTC. This encodes CASSATSGGSPIAKNIQYF.

The chain has TRBV19 and TRBJ2-7, with TRBD1 as a possible D gene (8 bases). Between the trimmed V and J ends, which lost 5 bases and 6 bases, there was a span of 17 bases. The CDR3 is 14 amino acids. Germline values: CDR1 LNHDA, CDR2 SQIVND (reference sequence). CDR3 region: CASSPRQGRGEQYF. As DNA, the CDR3 is TGTGCCAGTAGTCCACGACAGGGGAGGGGCGAGCAGTACTTC.

The V call is TRBV5-1, the J call TRBJ2-7, with unresolved D. The V gene's germline CDR1 is SGHRS and CDR2 YFSETQ. V lost 4 bases and J 2 bases, leaving 16 bases between the germline ends. The length of the CDR3 is 15 residues. The DNA for the CDR3 is TGCGCCAGCAGCCAGACGGGTATAAGGACCTACGAGCAGTACTTC. Translated: CASSQTGIRTYEQYF.

This CDR3 is CASSEVRDQPQHF. Here the CDR3 DNA reads TGTGCCAGCAGTGAAGTCAGGGATCAGCCCCAGCATTTT. This chain joins TRBV6-1 and TRBJ1-5; a weak D match, TRBD1 (5 bases). Germline CDR1 reads MNHNS; CDR2 reads SASEGT. Trimming pared 1 base from V and 5 bases from J, leaving 6 bases between. This CDR3 is 13 amino acids long.

This chain connects TRBV7-3 to TRBJ2-5, with 8 bases aligning to TRBD1. Germline CDR1 SGHTA, CDR2 FQGTGA. V trimming: 2 bases; J trimming: 2 bases; junction bases outside the gene matches: 7. The CDR3 extends over 16 amino acids. DNA for the CDR3: TGTGCCAGCAGCTTAGGCGCCAGGGGGCCTCAAGAGACCCAGTACTTC. Encoded protein: CASSLGARGPQETQYF.

This clone was observed a single time. The rearrangement joins TRBV24-1 to TRBJ2-3; TRBD1 aligns across 7 bases. This CDR3 has 15 amino acids. The J segment lost 4 bases and the V segment lost 5 bases, leaving 8 bases of the junction unmatched. Germline CDR1 KGHDR, CDR2 SFDVKD. DNA of the CDR3: TGTGCCACCAGTGGCGGACAGGTCGGCGCAGATACGCAGTATTTT. This sequence encodes CATSGGQVGADTQYF.

About this clone itself: A junction boundary mismatches the germline segment, possibly from a read error. The chain couples TRBV18 to TRBJ1-2; TRBD1 might be the D (5 bases). Germline V CDR1 and CDR2: KGHSH, LQKENI. This CDR3 has 19 residues. The CDR3 reads CASTPIDLDGTLANYGYTF. The CDR3 DNA is TGTGCCAGCACACCAATCGACCTAGACGGGACTTTAGCTAACTATGGCTACACCTTC.

The chain joins TRBV4-2 to TRBJ2-7, with D possibly TRBD1 on 6 matching bases. The CDR3 covers 15 residues. Germline-derived CDR1 and CDR2 are LGHNA and YNFKEQ. Trimming shortened V by 0 bases and J by 3 bases, and 12 bases separated the two germline ends. CDR3 DNA: TGTGCCAGCAGCCAAGATTTCGGGACAAACTACGAGCAGTACTTC. This sequence encodes CASSQDFGTNYEQYF.

The chain couples TRBV19 to TRBJ2-1; maybe TRBD2 (5 bases). The CDR3 extends over 13 amino acids. From germline, CDR1 is LNHDA and CDR2 SQIVND (reference sequence). The ends were cut back, 6 bases at V and 3 bases at J, with 9 bases in the middle. CDR3 in amino acids: CASRALDYNEQFF. CDR3 nucleotides: TGTGCCAGTAGGGCACTAGACTACAATGAGCAGTTCTTC.

The chain joins TRBV7-9 to TRBJ2-7; 9 bases match TRBD1. Trimming removed 3 bases from V and 2 bases from J; junction bases left unmatched: 2. Germline CDR1 and CDR2: SEHNR and FQNEAQ (reference sequence). The CDR3 sequence is 14 residues long. The CDR3 sequence: CASSLTGGAYEQYF. In DNA form, the CDR3 reads TGTGCCAGCAGCTTGACAGGGGGGGCCTACGAGCAGTACTTC.

V and J are TRBV7-2 and TRBJ2-1, with 8 bases aligning to TRBD2. The germline CDR1 and CDR2 sequences are SGHTA and FQGNSA. The V gene end was trimmed by 1 base and the J gene end by 7 bases; junction bases not matched to a gene: 6. This CDR3 has 15 residues. CDR3 amino acids: CASSLEAGVNNEQFF. The DNA of the CDR3 is TGTGCCAGCAGCTTAGAAGCGGGAGTCAATAATGAGCAGTTCTTC. The entire variable domain, with the rest obtained from reference TRBV7-2 and TRBJ2-1, is as follows: GAGVSQSPSNKVTEKGKDVELRCDPISGHTALYWYRQSLGQGLEFLIYFQGNSAPDKSGLPSDRFSAERTGGSVSTLTIQRTQQEDSAVYLCASSLEAGVNNEQFFGPGTRLTVL.

This clone was seen a few times. The rearrangement uses TRBV28 and TRBJ2-7; TRBD2 agrees at 10 bases. J was trimmed by 3 bases and V by 6 bases; bases with no gene match: 5. This CDR3 contains 14 residues. Germline loops: CDR1 MDHEN, CDR2 SYDVKM. The CDR3 region has the DNA TGTGCCAGCAGCCCTAGCGGGAGTGTCTACGAGCAGTACTTC. Encoded protein: CASSPSGSVYEQYF.

The chain links TRBV2 to TRBJ2-7, with D perhaps TRBD2 (5 bases). CDR1 is SNHLY, CDR2 FYNNEI, per germline. V was shortened by 6 bases and J by 4 bases, with 7 bases between the two germline ends. The length of the CDR3 is 11 residues. CDR3 sequence: CASRLAYEQYF. The CDR3, as DNA: TGTGCCAGCAGGCTAGCTTACGAGCAGTACTTC.

This clone has more than one count but fewer than ten. The chain joins TRBV5-1 to TRBJ1-2; 8 bases fit TRBD1. The CDR3 is 15 amino acids. V lost 2 bases, J lost 3 bases, and 6 bases stayed unmatched. Germline V gene lookup returns CDR1 SGHRS and CDR2 YFSETQ. The DNA of the CDR3 is TGCGCCAGCAGCTTTGGCAGGGGGCGCGACTATGGCTACACCTTC. Its protein is CASSFGRGRDYGYTF. The full variable domain, in which reference TRBV5-1 and TRBJ1-2 provide the parts outside the CDR3, is KAGVTQTPRYLIKTRGQQVTLSCSPISGHRSVSWYQQTPGQGLQFLFEYFSETQRNKGNFPGRFSGRQFSNSRSEMNVSTLELGDSALYLCASSFGRGRDYGYTFGSGTRLTVV.

This chain connects TRBV19 to TRBJ2-2; TRBD1 matches 9 bases. CDR1 is LNHDA and CDR2 is SQIVND in the germline V gene (reference sequence). The CDR3 covers 16 residues. Unmatched junction bases numbered 13, after V lost 5 bases and J lost 9 bases. The CDR3 spells CASSPTGQGTPRELFF. CDR3 in DNA: TGTGCCAGTAGTCCCACGGGACAGGGAACACCGCGGGAGCTGTTTTTT.